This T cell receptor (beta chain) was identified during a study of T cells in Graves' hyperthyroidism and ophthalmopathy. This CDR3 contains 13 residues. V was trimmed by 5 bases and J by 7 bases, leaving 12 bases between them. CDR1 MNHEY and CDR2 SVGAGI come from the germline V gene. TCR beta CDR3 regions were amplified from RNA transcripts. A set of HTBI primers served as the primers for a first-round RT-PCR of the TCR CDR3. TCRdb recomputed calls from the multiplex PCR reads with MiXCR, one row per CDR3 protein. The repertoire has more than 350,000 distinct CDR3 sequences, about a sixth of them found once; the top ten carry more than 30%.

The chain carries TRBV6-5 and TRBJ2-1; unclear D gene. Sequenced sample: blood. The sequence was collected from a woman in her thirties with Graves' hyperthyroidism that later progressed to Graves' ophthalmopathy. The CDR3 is CASSLLPENEQFF. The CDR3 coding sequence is TGTGCCAGCAGTCTACTACCAGAAAATGAGCAGTTCTTC.